The sequence of this T cell receptor (beta chain) was determined in a study of post-analysis software for immune sequencing data. Study context: There were relapsing-remitting, secondary progressive and progressive-relapsing multiple sclerosis among the disease courses included.

With regard to this clonotype: Its antigen is still unknown.

General study points: Among multiple sclerosis patients, normalized Chao1 diversity was significantly below that of controls. Batch-matched samples strongly co-clustered by F measure. Roughly five TRBV segments occurring more often in patients than controls included TRBV5-6, TRBV5-1 and TRBV20-1.

The authors incorporated unique molecular identifiers into the TCR beta cDNA libraries. T cells numbering roughly 1 to 10 million yielded some 500,000 cDNA molecules. Via MiXCR, TCRdb re-called the PCR reads, giving one row per CDR3 protein. The sample holds roughly 400,000 distinct CDR3 sequences; 30% to 40% are singletons and the top ten take about 8%. The germline CDR1 and CDR2 sequences are MDHEN and SYDVKM. V lost 4 bases and J lost 8; bases outside the gene matches: 14. This CDR3 region has 16 residues. This chain connects TRBV28 to TRBJ1-2, with TRBD1 identical over 9 bases. The clonotype was recovered from a girl aged 2-15 years with multiple sclerosis. Source material: blood. CDR3 sequence reads: CASSSTAGTGLSGYTF. The CDR3 nucleotides read TGTGCCAGCAGTTCAACGGCCGGGACAGGGTTGAGCGGCTACACCTTC.